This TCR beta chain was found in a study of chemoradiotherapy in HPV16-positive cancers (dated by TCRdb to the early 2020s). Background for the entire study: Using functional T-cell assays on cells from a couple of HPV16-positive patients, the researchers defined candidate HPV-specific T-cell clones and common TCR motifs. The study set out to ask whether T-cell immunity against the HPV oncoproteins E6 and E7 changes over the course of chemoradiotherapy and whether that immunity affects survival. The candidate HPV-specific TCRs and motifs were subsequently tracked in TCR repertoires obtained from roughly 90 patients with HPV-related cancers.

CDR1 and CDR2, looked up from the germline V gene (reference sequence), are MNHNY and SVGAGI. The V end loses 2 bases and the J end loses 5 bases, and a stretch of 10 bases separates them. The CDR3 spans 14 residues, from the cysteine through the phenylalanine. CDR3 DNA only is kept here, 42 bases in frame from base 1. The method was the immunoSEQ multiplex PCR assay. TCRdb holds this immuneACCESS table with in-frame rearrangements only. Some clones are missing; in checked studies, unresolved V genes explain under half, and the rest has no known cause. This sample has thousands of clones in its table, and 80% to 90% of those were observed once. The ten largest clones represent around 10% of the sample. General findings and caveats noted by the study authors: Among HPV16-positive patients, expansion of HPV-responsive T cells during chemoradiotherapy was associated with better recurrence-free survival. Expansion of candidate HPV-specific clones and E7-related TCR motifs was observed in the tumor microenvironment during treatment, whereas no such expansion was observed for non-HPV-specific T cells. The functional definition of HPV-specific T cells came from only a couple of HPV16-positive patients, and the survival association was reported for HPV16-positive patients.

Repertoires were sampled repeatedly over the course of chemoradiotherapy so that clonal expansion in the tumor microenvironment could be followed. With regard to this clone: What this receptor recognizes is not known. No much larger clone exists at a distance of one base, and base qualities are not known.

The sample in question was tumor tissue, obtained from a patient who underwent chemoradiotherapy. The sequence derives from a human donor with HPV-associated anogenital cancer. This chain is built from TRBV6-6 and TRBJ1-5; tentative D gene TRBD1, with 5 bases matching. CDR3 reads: CASSYRGDDQPQHF. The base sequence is TGTGCCAGCAGTTACCGGGGCGACGATCAGCCCCAGCATTTT.